This T cell receptor beta chain was identified in a study of OX40 agonist ivuxolimab in advanced cancers. Study summary: Ivuxolimab is an agonistic anti-OX40 (CD134) antibody, and patients were treated with it. Three partial responders included one hepatocellular carcinoma patient and two cutaneous melanoma patients.

The CDR3 has 12 amino acids. The germline CDR1 and CDR2 sequences are SGHTA and FQGNSA. V trimming: 5 bases; J trimming: 7 bases; junction bases outside the gene matches: 4. Blood was sampled at baseline, cycle 4 day 1, and cycle 7 day 1. The assay was immunoSEQ multiplex PCR, and TCRdb's table has in-frame clones only and misses some. Of approximately 65,000 clones in the sample, more than 85% were seen once. This clonotype was obtained from an adult with an advanced solid tumor such as melanoma, head and neck, liver or kidney cancer. The J gene is TRBJ1-1, the V gene TRBV7-2; 7 bases are shared with TRBD1. Sample: CD4+ or CD8+ T cells sorted from blood, taken in a trial of the OX40 agonist ivuxolimab. The CDR3 protein is CASSPRTGEAFF. CDR3 sequence (DNA): TGTGCCAGCAGCCCGAGGACAGGTGAAGCTTTCTTT.